Following are 22 T cell receptor beta chains from one sample sequenced in a study of blood T cell repertoires in COVID-19. Produced via immunoSEQ multiplex PCR; TCRdb's table is partial and in-frame only. The sample records more than 35,000 clones, nearly 90% being singletons. The sequenced sample consisted of peripheral blood. The receptor set was obtained from a human donor in a cohort sampled during active COVID-19.

This sequence joins TRBV3-1 (or the pseudogene TRBV3-2) and TRBJ1-5, with 8 bases fitting TRBD1. Germline assignment: CDR1 LGHDT and CDR2 YNNKEL (reference sequence). V gave up 5 bases and J gave up 2 bases; unmatched junction bases: 8. This CDR3 region has 16 residues. The CDR3 protein is CASSADRGGGNQPQHF. CDR3 DNA: TGTGCCAGCAGCGCCGACAGGGGTGGCGGCAATCAGCCCCAGCATTTT.

This chain links TRBV10-3 with TRBJ1-2, with D maybe TRBD1 (5 bases). This CDR3 is 15 amino acids long. Germline V gives CDR1 ENHRY, CDR2 SYGVKD. V lost 3 bases to trimming and J lost 7 bases, with 18 bases between them. As DNA, the CDR3 is TGTGCCATCAGTGATTCCGGTCAGGGAATTGGTGGCTACACCTTC. This gives the protein CAISDSGQGIGGYTF.

This chain joins TRBV19 and TRBJ2-7, with 9 bases matching TRBD1. Trimming took 4 bases from V and 5 from J; bases not matched to a gene: 6. The CDR3 loop spans 14 amino acids. Germline loops: CDR1 LNHDA, CDR2 SQIVND (reference sequence). The CDR3 nucleotides read TGTGCCAGTAGTAACACAGGGGGCGTTCACGAGCAGTACTTC. Its translation: CASSNTGGVHEQYF.

This rearrangement joins TRBV19 to TRBJ1-2; D perhaps matches TRBD1 (5 bases). Per germline, CDR1 LNHDA and CDR2 SQIVND (reference sequence). Trimming took 0 bases from V and 3 from J, leaving 8 bases between them. The CDR3 extends over 14 amino acids. CDR3 bases: TGTGCCAGTAGTATAGATGGCAGGGACTATGGCTACACCTTC. It specifies CASSIDGRDYGYTF.

The V call is TRBV4-1, the J call TRBJ2-3, with 15 bases fitting TRBD2. Germline CDR1 and CDR2: MGHRA and YSYEKL. V dropped 4 bases and J dropped 5; count of bases not matched to a gene: 4. There are 16 residues in the CDR3. The CDR3 DNA follows: TGCGCCAGCAGCCGGGGACTAGCGGGAGGTATAGATACGCAGTATTTT. Amino acid sequence: CASSRGLAGGIDTQYF.

The chain links TRBV6-5 to TRBJ2-7; D is perhaps TRBD1 (5 bases). V shed 7 bases and J shed 2 bases, with 18 bases lying between them. Germline values: CDR1 MNHEY, CDR2 SVGAGI. The CDR3 runs 15 residues. Here the CDR3 reads CASKAQDTIAYEQYF. CDR3 in DNA: TGTGCCAGCAAGGCTCAGGACACCATTGCCTACGAGCAGTACTTC.

The V gene is TRBV12-5, the J gene TRBJ1-5; tentative D call: TRBD1 (5 bases). This CDR3 spans 13 amino acids. Germline V gene sequence: CDR1 LGHNT, CDR2 FRNRAP. V was cut by 6 bases and J by 4 bases, with 10 bases left in between. Here the CDR3 DNA reads TGTGCTAGTGGAGACAGCAATAATCAGCCCCAGCATTTT. Amino acids: CASGDSNNQPQHF.

V and J are TRBV19 and TRBJ2-7; 7 bases match TRBD2. CDR1 is LNHDA, CDR2 SQIVND, per germline (reference sequence). This CDR3 has 13 residues. The junction had 11 bases not matched to a gene; V was cut back by 10 bases and J by 5 bases. The CDR3 region is CATSRGSLDEQYF. For the CDR3, the DNA is TGTGCCACCTCGCGGGGGAGCCTCGACGAGCAGTACTTC. Drawing the rest from reference TRBV19 and TRBJ2-7, the complete variable domain is DGGITQSPKYLFRKEGQNVTLSCEQNLNHDAMYWYRQDPGQGLRLIYYSQIVNDFQKGDIAEGYSVSREKKESFPLTVTSAQKNPTAFYLCATSRGSLDEQYFGPGTRLTVT.

This rearrangement joins TRBV11-2 to TRBJ2-7, with 8 bases lining up with TRBD1. The germline V gene has CDR1 SGHAT and CDR2 FQNNGV. Trimming removed 2 bases from V and 5 bases from J; junction bases left unmatched: 11. This CDR3 comprises 16 residues. The chain's CDR3 is CASSLTPGQASDEQYF. The CDR3 coding sequence is TGTGCCAGCAGCTTAACCCCGGGACAGGCGTCGGACGAGCAGTACTTC.

The chain links TRBV27 to TRBJ1-2; D not resolved. V lost 10 bases and J 0 bases, leaving 15 bases between the germline ends. Germline V lookup: CDR1 MNHEY, CDR2 SMNVEV (reference sequence). This CDR3 is built from 14 residues. The CDR3: CATRPSVPNYGYTF. The CDR3, as DNA: TGTGCCACCCGCCCATCGGTCCCTAACTATGGCTACACCTTC.

The gene calls are TRBV5-4 and TRBJ1-3, with D possibly being TRBD1 (6 bases). The CDR3 spans 15 residues. Trimming stripped 1 base from V and 4 bases from J, with 12 bases between. Germline V gene data show CDR1 as SGHNT and CDR2 as YYREEE (reference sequence). CDR3 coding DNA: TGTGCCAGCAGCTTGAGGCCAGGGGCGGGAAACACCATATATTTT. Its protein product is CASSLRPGAGNTIYF.

The rearrangement uses TRBV28 and TRBJ2-7; the match to TRBD2 covers 8 bases. V lost 3 bases and J lost 4; bases outside the gene matches: 5. CDR3 length: 14 amino acids. Germline-derived CDR1 and CDR2 are MDHEN and SYDVKM. This chain's CDR3 is CASSLETSEYEQYF. DNA for the CDR3: TGTGCCAGCAGTTTGGAGACTAGCGAATACGAGCAGTACTTC.

The V and J genes are TRBV18 and TRBJ2-2; a weak D match, TRBD2 (6 bases). CDR1 and CDR2 (germline): KGHSH, LQKENI. This CDR3 region has 15 residues. V was trimmed by 4 bases and J by 1 base, leaving 10 bases between them. Here the CDR3 reads CASSQGGGNTGELFF. The CDR3, as DNA: TGTGCCAGCTCACAGGGAGGCGGGAACACCGGGGAGCTGTTTTTT.

This clone appeared a single time. The CDR3 loop is CASSLRRGAPETQYF. In DNA form, the CDR3 reads TGTGCCAGCAGCTTGAGGCGGGGGGCTCCGGAGACCCAGTACTTC. The rearrangement links TRBV7-7 to TRBJ2-5; 8 bases match TRBD2. Germline V gene data show CDR1 as SSHAT and CDR2 as FNYEAQ (reference sequence). V gave up 3 bases and J gave up 5 bases; unmatched junction bases: 8. The CDR3 consists of 15 residues.

The genes are TRBV5-1 and TRBJ2-7; 9 bases are shared with TRBD1. The CDR3 runs 15 residues. J gave up 1 base and V 4 bases, and 6 bases lay outside the gene matches. Looked up from germline, CDR1 is SGHRS and CDR2 is YFSETQ. The CDR3 region has the DNA TGCGCCAGCAGCCCAAGGACAGGGGTTTCCTACGAGCAGTACTTC. Amino acid sequence: CASSPRTGVSYEQYF.

The J gene is TRBJ1-1, the V gene TRBV5-1, with D possibly matching TRBD1 (5 bases). V gave up 7 bases and J gave up 5 bases, with 18 bases separating them. Germline CDR1 is SGHRS and CDR2 is YFSETQ. The CDR3 extends over 14 amino acids. CDR3 bases: TGCGCCAGCTCGCAGGGTGGGTCTGCGACTGAAGCTTTCTTT. Translation gives CASSQGGSATEAFF.

The rearrangement uses TRBV6-2 or TRBV6-3 and TRBJ2-5; 7 bases agree with TRBD2. CDR1 and CDR2 from the germline V gene are MNHEY and SVGEGT. The CDR3 extends over 16 amino acids. Trimming cost V 5 bases and J 2 bases; bases outside gene matches: 11. The CDR3: CASSPSLLAAQETQYF. For the CDR3, the DNA is TGTGCCAGCAGTCCCTCCCTCCTAGCGGCACAAGAGACCCAGTACTTC.

V and J are TRBV5-1 and TRBJ2-5, with D possibly matching TRBD1 (7 bases). Trimming took off 0 bases at V and 5 bases at J, with 17 bases between the two ends. This CDR3 contains 16 residues. The germline V gene encodes CDR1 SGHRS and CDR2 YFSETQ. The CDR3, as DNA: TGCGCCAGCAGCTTGGCCCAGGGGGGCGAGGGGGAGACCCAGTACTTC. It translates to CASSLAQGGEGETQYF.

The chain is built from TRBV6-5 and TRBJ1-1; 7 positions match TRBD1. This CDR3 is 15 amino acids long. V shed 6 bases, J shed 0 bases, and the junction held 7 bases outside the gene matches. Germline V gene data show CDR1 as MNHEY and CDR2 as SVGAGI. CDR3 DNA sequence: TGTGCCAGCAGAAGGATGACAGGGCTGAACACTGAAGCTTTCTTT. Amino acid sequence: CASRRMTGLNTEAFF.

V usage is TRBV10-3 and J usage is TRBJ2-1; 13 bases match TRBD2. The CDR3 extends over 14 amino acids. Trimming removed 3 bases from V and 8 bases from J; junction bases left unmatched: 1. Per the germline V gene, CDR1 is ENHRY and CDR2 is SYGVKD. In DNA, the CDR3 is TGTGCCATCAGTGAACTAGCGGGGGGGCATGAGCAGTTCTTC. Protein sequence: CAISELAGGHEQFF.

This clone was seen a few times. The chain's CDR3 is CASSVGLAGLYYEQYF. In nucleotides, the CDR3 is TGTGCCAGCAGCGTAGGACTAGCGGGACTATACTACGAGCAGTACTTC. The V and J genes are TRBV9 and TRBJ2-7; 11 bases map to TRBD2. The J segment lost 3 bases and the V segment lost 0 bases, leaving 5 bases of the junction unmatched. Germline V gene lookup returns CDR1 SGDLS and CDR2 YYNGEE. The CDR3 runs to 16 residues.

The rearrangement uses TRBV5-1 and TRBJ1-1; a possible D gene is TRBD1 (6 bases). CDR1 is SGHRS, CDR2 YFSETQ, per germline. Trimming left V 4 bases short and J 1 base short, with 11 bases between. This CDR3 has 14 residues. The CDR3 reads CASSGQGQNTEAFF. The CDR3 DNA reads TGCGCCAGCAGCGGTCAGGGGCAGAACACTGAAGCTTTCTTT.